A selection of T cell receptor beta chains follows, all from one sample in a study of cytomegalovirus exposure and HLA in healthy donors. Clones were sequenced by immunoSEQ multiplex PCR, and TCRdb holds only the in-frame ones, with some missing. This table holds around 120,000 clones, about three quarters found once. Material: PBMCs. Receptor source: a female donor in good health and CMV-seropositive. Both conserved end residues are part of each CDR3. The D gene is left open where the match is weak. Not all rows give a size; the values are once, few, many and, for expanded clones, a class.

V	size	J	length	D	DNA	CDR3
TRBV11-2	NA	TRBJ2-1	14	TRBD2	TGTGCCAGCAGCTCGGGACTAGCTAACAATGAGCAGTTCTTC	CASSSGLANNEQFF
TRBV6-1	few	TRBJ2-1	12	TRBD1	TGTGCCAGCAGCGGACAGGGGAATGAGCAGTTCTTC	CASSGQGNEQFF
TRBV7-2	NA	TRBJ1-5	15	TRBD1	TGTGCCAGCAGCCCGGGACAGGGGAATATCCAGCCCCAGCATTTT	CASSPGQGNIQPQHF
TRBV18	once	TRBJ1-1	14	TRBD1	TGTGCCAGCTCATCAAACACAGGGGGCACTGAAGCTTTCTTT	CASSSNTGGTEAFF
TRBV28	NA	TRBJ1-2	15	NA	TGTGCCAGCAGTTACGCAGGGGTTCCTAACTATGGCTACACCTTC	CASSYAGVPNYGYTF
TRBV6-5	NA	TRBJ2-5	14	TRBD2	TGTGCCAGCAGGGGGACTAGCGGACAAGAGACCCAGTACTTC	CASRGTSGQETQYF
TRBV19	NA	TRBJ2-3	16	TRBD2	TGTGCCAGTAGTCTCAAATCTAGCGGGAGGTTCCATACGCAGTATTTT	CASSLKSSGRFHTQYF
TRBV5-6	NA	TRBJ1-1	13	NA	TGTGCCAGCAGCCGTACAGGGAACACTGAAGCTTTCTTT	CASSRTGNTEAFF
TRBV4-1	once	TRBJ1-2	16	TRBD1	TGCGCCAGCAGCCAAGGATCGGGACAGGGACCCTATGGCTACACCTTC	CASSQGSGQGPYGYTF
TRBV4-2	NA	TRBJ2-5	14	TRBD2	TGTGCCAGCAGCCAAGAGGTGACGGGGCGGGAGCAGTACTTC	CASSQEVTGREQYF
TRBV5-4	once	TRBJ2-2	15	NA	TGTGCCAGCAGCCCTCGGTTAGCGGATTCCGGGGAGCTGTTTTTT	CASSPRLADSGELFF
TRBV5-4	NA	TRBJ2-3	12	NA	TGTGCCAGCAGCTTGGAGGCGGGTACGCAGTATTTT	CASSLEAGTQYF
TRBV6-5	NA	TRBJ2-7	11	NA	TGTGCCAGCAGGGGCCCCCACGAGCAGTACTTC	CASRGPHEQYF
TRBV5-1	NA	TRBJ2-7	13	NA	TGCGCCAGCAGCTTGGGGAGGGATGCCGAGCAGTACTTC	CASSLGRDAEQYF
TRBV5-1	NA	TRBJ2-5	15	NA	TGCGCCAGCAGCTTGGACGCGACTAGGGCGGAGACCCAGTACTTC	CASSLDATRAETQYF
TRBV9	few	TRBJ1-2	15	NA	TGTGCCAGCAGCGCCGGTCGGGAGGCTTACTATGGCTACACCTTC	CASSAGREAYYGYTF
TRBV18	NA	TRBJ1-3	15	TRBD1	TGTGCCAGCTCACAGACAGGGGCCCCTGGAAACACCATATATTTT	CASSQTGAPGNTIYF
TRBV9	NA	TRBJ1-1	15	NA	TGTGCCAGCAGCGTAGGGCAGACAATGAACACTGAAGCTTTCTTT	CASSVGQTMNTEAFF
TRBV5-1	NA	TRBJ1-1	16	NA	TGCGCCAGCAGCTTGGCTAATTATCCAGGGAAAACTGAAGCTTTCTTT	CASSLANYPGKTEAFF
TRBV6-1	NA	TRBJ2-5	14	TRBD1	TGTGCCAGCAGTGAACAGGGGGCGCGGGAGACCCAGTACTTC	CASSEQGARETQYF
TRBV4-1	NA	TRBJ2-5	16	NA	TGCGCCAGCAGCCAAGGGAATCTAGCGTACGGAGAGACCCAGTACTTC	CASSQGNLAYGETQYF
TRBV5-1	NA	TRBJ1-2	14	TRBD1	TGCGCCAGCAGCTTAGGACAGGAGATCTATGGCTACACCTTC	CASSLGQEIYGYTF
TRBV27	NA	TRBJ1-3	15	NA	TGTGCCAGCAGTTTATCGAAGAGCTCTGGAAACACCATATATTTT	CASSLSKSSGNTIYF
TRBV27	NA	TRBJ1-6	18	NA	TGTGCCAGCAGTATCAGGGCCGGACAATCAACCTCTTTTTCACCCCTCCACTTT	CASSIRAGQSTSFSPLHF
TRBV2	NA	TRBJ1-2	14	NA	TGTGCCAGCAGCCAGCAGGATCTCGGCTATGGCTACACCTTC	CASSQQDLGYGYTF
TRBV30	NA	TRBJ2-1	14	TRBD2	TGTGCCTTGCCCATAGCTAGCGGGAATCCTGAGCAGTTCTTC	CALPIASGNPEQFF
TRBV11-2	few	TRBJ2-5	15	TRBD1	TGTGCCAGCAGCTTAGAGGCAGGGGGCTCAAAGACCCAGTACTTC	CASSLEAGGSKTQYF
TRBV29-1	NA	TRBJ1-2	14	NA	TGCAGCGTGCGGGGCGGGCCAGCAAACTATGGCTACACCTTC	CSVRGGPANYGYTF
TRBV7-8	NA	TRBJ2-3	15	NA	TGTGCCAGCAGCCAGACAGGCCTACCCACAGATACGCAGTATTTT	CASSQTGLPTDTQYF
TRBV11-2	NA	TRBJ2-1	12	NA	TGTGCCAGCAGCTTAGTTGGGGGCCAGAGGTTCTTC	CASSLVGGQRFF
TRBV5-1	few	TRBJ2-1	13	NA	TGCGCCAGCAGACCTGACAGCTACAATGAGCAGTTCTTC	CASRPDSYNEQFF
TRBV7-2	NA	TRBJ1-2	16	NA	TGTGCCAGCAGCTTAGACGGGGGGCCGCCGGGGTATGGCTACACCTTC	CASSLDGGPPGYGYTF
TRBV4-1	few	TRBJ2-3	14	NA	TGCGCCAGCAGCCAAGGGACCCAGCAGCGGGCGCAGTATTTT	CASSQGTQQRAQYF
TRBV7-7	NA	TRBJ2-1	14	TRBD2	TGTGCTAGCAGCTTATCTAGCGGGATAGGAGAGCAGTTCTTC	CASSLSSGIGEQFF
TRBV6-5	NA	TRBJ1-5	13	NA	TGTGCCAGCAGCTCCAGATTCAACCAGCCCCAGCATTTT	CASSSRFNQPQHF
TRBV7-2	NA	TRBJ2-3	18	TRBD1	TGTGCCAGCAGCTTAGGGACAGGGTCAACAGCTAGCACAGATACGCAGTATTTT	CASSLGTGSTASTDTQYF
TRBV28	NA	TRBJ2-7	14	NA	TGTGCCAGCAGCCCCACACCTCCTTTTTCCGAGCAGTACTTC	CASSPTPPFSEQYF
TRBV4-1	NA	TRBJ1-2	15	TRBD1	TGCGCCAGCAGCCACCCGGACAGGGGCGTCTATGGCTACACCTTC	CASSHPDRGVYGYTF
TRBV30	NA	TRBJ1-5	13	NA	TGTGCCTGGAGCGAATATCGGGATCAGCCCCAGCATTTT	CAWSEYRDQPQHF
TRBV28	NA	TRBJ2-1	14	TRBD2	TGTGCCAGCAGCCCGACTAGCGGGAGGAAGTTGCAGTTCTTC	CASSPTSGRKLQFF
TRBV5-1	few	TRBJ2-7	18	TRBD2	TGCGCCAGCAGCCGGGCCATAGCGGGAGGGGCTTCCCCCTACGAGCAGTACTTC	CASSRAIAGGASPYEQYF
TRBV19	NA	TRBJ1-6	12	NA	TGTGCCAGCCGGTCCCTTGATTCACCCCTCCACTTT	CASRSLDSPLHF
TRBV7-2	NA	TRBJ2-3	16	NA	TGTGCCAGCAGCTTAGATGCAACAGGGAGGGGGGATACGCAGTATTTT	CASSLDATGRGDTQYF
TRBV28	NA	TRBJ2-5	17	NA	TGTGCCAGCAGTTCCCCCCTCGGGTCGACAGGACCAGAGACCCAGTACTTC	CASSSPLGSTGPETQYF
TRBV6-1	NA	TRBJ1-2	14	NA	TGTGCCAGCAGTGATTGGGGGGATGGCTATGGCTACACCTTC	CASSDWGDGYGYTF
TRBV7-2	NA	TRBJ2-3	15	NA	TGTGCCAGCAGCTTAGCCAGTACAACAGGGGATACGCAGTATTTT	CASSLASTTGDTQYF
TRBV2	few	TRBJ2-7	14	TRBD2	TGTGCCAGCAGTGTCTTAGCGGGGAGCTACGAGCAGTACTTC	CASSVLAGSYEQYF
TRBV18	few	TRBJ1-2	13	NA	TGTGCCAGCTCACCATCTCAGGGATCCGGCTACACCTTC	CASSPSQGSGYTF
TRBV30	NA	TRBJ1-1	13	NA	TGTGCCTGGAGCCTACAGAGGAACACTGAAGCTTTCTTT	CAWSLQRNTEAFF
TRBV2	NA	TRBJ1-2	14	NA	TGTGCCAGCAAAAGTAGCGGGGGCTCCTATGGCTACACCTTC	CASKSSGGSYGYTF
TRBV4-1	once	TRBJ1-5	13	NA	TGCGCCAGCAGCCAGGTAGTCGGGCAGCCCCAGCATTTT	CASSQVVGQPQHF
TRBV28	NA	TRBJ1-5	14	NA	TGTGCCAGCGTGCAGGGAGGGTCCGGTCAGCCCCAGCATTTT	CASVQGGSGQPQHF
TRBV5-1	NA	TRBJ2-1	15	TRBD1	TGCGCCAGCAGCCTCCGACAGGGGGCATACAATGAGCAGTTCTTC	CASSLRQGAYNEQFF